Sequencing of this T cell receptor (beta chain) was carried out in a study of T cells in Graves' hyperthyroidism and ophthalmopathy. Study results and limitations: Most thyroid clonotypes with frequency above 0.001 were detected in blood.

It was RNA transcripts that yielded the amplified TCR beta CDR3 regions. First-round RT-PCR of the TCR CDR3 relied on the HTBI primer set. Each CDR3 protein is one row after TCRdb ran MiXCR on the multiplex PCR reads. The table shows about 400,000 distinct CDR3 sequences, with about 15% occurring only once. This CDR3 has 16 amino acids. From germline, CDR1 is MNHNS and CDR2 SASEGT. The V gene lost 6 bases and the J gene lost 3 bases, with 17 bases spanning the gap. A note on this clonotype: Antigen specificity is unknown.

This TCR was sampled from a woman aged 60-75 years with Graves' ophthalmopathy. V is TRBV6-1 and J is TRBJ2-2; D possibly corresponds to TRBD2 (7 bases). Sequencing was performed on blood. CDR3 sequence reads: CASRKGGRSDTGELFF. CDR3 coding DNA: TGTGCCAGCAGGAAGGGGGGGCGATCGGACACCGGGGAGCTGTTTTTT.